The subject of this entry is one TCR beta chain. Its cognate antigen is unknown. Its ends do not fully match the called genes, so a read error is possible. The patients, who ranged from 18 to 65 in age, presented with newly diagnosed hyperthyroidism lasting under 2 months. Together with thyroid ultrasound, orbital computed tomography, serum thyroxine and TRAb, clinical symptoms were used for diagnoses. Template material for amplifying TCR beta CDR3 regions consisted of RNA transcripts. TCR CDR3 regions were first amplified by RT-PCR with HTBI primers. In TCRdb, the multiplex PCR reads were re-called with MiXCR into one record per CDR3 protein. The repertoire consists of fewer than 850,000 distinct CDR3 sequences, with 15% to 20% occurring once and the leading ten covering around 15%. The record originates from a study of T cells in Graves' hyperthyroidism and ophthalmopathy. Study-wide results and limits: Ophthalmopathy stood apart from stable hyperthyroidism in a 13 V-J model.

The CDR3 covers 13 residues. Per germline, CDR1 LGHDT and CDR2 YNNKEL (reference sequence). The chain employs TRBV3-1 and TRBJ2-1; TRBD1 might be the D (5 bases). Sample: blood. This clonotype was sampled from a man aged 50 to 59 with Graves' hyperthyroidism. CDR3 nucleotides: TGTACCAGCAGCCGAATGATAAGGGGAGAGCAGTTCTTC. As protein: CTSSRMIRGEQFF.